This T cell receptor (beta chain) was sequenced in a study of cytomegalovirus exposure and HLA in healthy donors. General study points: Subsequent analysis showed first-cohort TCR clusters tending to co-occur in 120 validation repertoires. Accounts indicate the classifier identified cytomegalovirus status with strong specificity and sensitivity. There were some public TCRs occurring in many donors, but most TCR sequences were rare.

Germline V gives CDR1 SEHNR, CDR2 FQNEAQ (reference sequence). The CDR3 covers 15 residues. Between the trimmed V and J ends, which lost 3 bases and 3 bases, there was a span of 14 bases. TCRdb's copy holds only in-frame clones and misses some; the assay was immunoSEQ multiplex PCR. The sample has fewer than 400,000 clones; roughly 87% are singletons. About this clone: Its antigen is not identified.

The validation cohort, a group of 130 or so subjects, included the donors and was separate from the approximately 660-subject first cohort. The clonotype comes from a man under 40 in good health and CMV-seronegative. Sequencing was carried out using PBMCs. The chain employs TRBV7-9 and TRBJ1-1; no reliable D call. CDR3 amino acids: CASSLATGRDTEAFF. The DNA of the CDR3 is TGTGCCAGCAGCTTGGCTACGGGAAGGGACACTGAAGCTTTCTTT. Using reference TRBV7-9 and TRBJ1-1 for the parts outside the CDR3, the full variable domain is DTGVSQNPRHKITKRGQNVTFRCDPISEHNRLYWYRQTLGQGPEFLTYFQNEAQLEKSRLLSDRFSAERPKGSFSTLEIQRTEQGDSAMYLCASSLATGRDTEAFFGQGTRLTVV.